Listed below are T cell receptor beta chains from one sample, sequenced in a study of Graves' ophthalmopathy and Graves' hyperthyroidism. Each CDR3 protein is one row after TCRdb ran MiXCR on the multiplex PCR reads. The profile shows around 1,000,000 distinct CDR3 sequences, 36% of them singletons. Sequenced material: peripheral blood or thyroid tissue (not recorded which). Receptor source: an adult man with Graves' hyperthyroidism. Both conserved end residues are part of each CDR3. Each record gives: D gene, clone size, V gene, J gene, CDR3 DNA, CDR3 protein. The D gene is left open where the match is weak. Not every row has a clone size; where given, it reads once, few, many or a size class.

>TRBD2|NA|TRBV20-1|TRBJ2-2
TGCAGTGCTTCCGGGACTAGCGGTTCTTACACCGGGGAGCTGTCTTTT
CSASGTSGSYTGELSF
>NA|NA|TRBV27|TRBJ2-7
TGTGCCACTGGCCGTTACCAAAAAGGTTTGGAGCAGTACTTC
CATGRYQKGLEQYF
>TRBD2|NA|TRBV2|TRBJ2-7
TGTGCCTGCAGTGCGTTGCGGGGGGACTACGAGCAGTACTTC
CACSALRGDYEQYF
>NA|NA|TRBV10-2|TRBJ1-6
TGCGCCAGCAGTGAGCCGGGGTCCTATAATTCACCCCTCCACTTT
CASSEPGSYNSPLHF
>TRBD1|few|TRBV6-5|TRBJ2-7
TGTGCCAGCAGGGGTTACAGGGGCTCCACCTACGAGCAGTACTTC
CASRGYRGSTYEQYF
>NA|NA|TRBV14|TRBJ1-4
TGTGCCAGCAGCCGCAGGGGTTTTGGAAAACTGTTTTTT
CASSRRGFGKLFF
>TRBD2|NA|TRBV7-9|TRBJ2-7
TGTGCCAGCAGCCGTGGGAGCGGGAGCTCCTACGAGCAGTACTTC
CASSRGSGSSYEQYF
>NA|NA|TRBV5-1|TRBJ1-1
TGTGCCAGCAGCCCGACTAAGCACCACCGGAACACTGAAGCTTCCTTT
CASSPTKHHRNTEASF
>NA|NA|TRBV29-1|TRBJ2-2
TGCAGCTTCTACGGGGAGAGGAACACCGGGGAGCTGTTTTTT
CSFYGERNTGELFF
>NA|NA|TRBV6-5|TRBJ1-1
TGTGCCAGCAGCTTCGGAGTCCCGGGGCATAACACTGAAGCTTTCTTT
CASSFGVPGHNTEAFF
>NA|NA|TRBV29-1|TRBJ1-2
TGCAGCGTTACGGGCAGGGCAGGAGGAAACACCTTC
CSVTGRAGGNTF
>NA|NA|TRBV11-2|TRBJ1-3
TGTGCCAGCAGACAGATACGCCATTCTGGAAACACCATATATTTT
CASRQIRHSGNTIYF
>NA|NA|TRBV19|TRBJ2-5
TGTGCCAGCAGTTTGCGCTGGGAGTTGGAGACCCAGTACTTC
CASSLRWELETQYF
>NA|few|TRBV29-1|TRBJ1-1
TGCAGCGTTGGCCCCCAAATGGACACTGAAGCTTTCTTT
CSVGPQMDTEAFF
>NA|many|TRBV7-9|TRBJ2-6
TGTGCCAGCAGCCCCGCCCACACGGGGTATGGGGCCAACGTCCTGACTTTC
CASSPAHTGYGANVLTF
>TRBD1|NA|TRBV29-1|TRBJ1-2
TGCAGCTTCGACAGGGATGGAGGCTACACCTTC
CSFDRDGGYTF